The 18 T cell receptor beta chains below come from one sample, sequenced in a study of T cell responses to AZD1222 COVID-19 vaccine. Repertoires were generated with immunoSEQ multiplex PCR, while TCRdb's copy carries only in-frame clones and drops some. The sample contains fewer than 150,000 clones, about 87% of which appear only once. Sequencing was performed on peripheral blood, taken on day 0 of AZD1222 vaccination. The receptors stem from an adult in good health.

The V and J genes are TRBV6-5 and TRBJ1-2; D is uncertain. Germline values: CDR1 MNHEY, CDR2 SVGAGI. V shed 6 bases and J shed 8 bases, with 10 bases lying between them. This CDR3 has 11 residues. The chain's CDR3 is CASSLAGGYTF. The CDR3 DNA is TGTGCCAGCAGCCTCGCGGGGGGCTACACCTTC.

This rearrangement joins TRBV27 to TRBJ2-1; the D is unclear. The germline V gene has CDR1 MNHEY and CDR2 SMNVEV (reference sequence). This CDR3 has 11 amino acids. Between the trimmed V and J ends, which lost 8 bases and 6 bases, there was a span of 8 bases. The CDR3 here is CASSSGNEQFF. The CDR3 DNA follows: TGTGCCAGCTCCTCGGGCAATGAGCAGTTCTTC.

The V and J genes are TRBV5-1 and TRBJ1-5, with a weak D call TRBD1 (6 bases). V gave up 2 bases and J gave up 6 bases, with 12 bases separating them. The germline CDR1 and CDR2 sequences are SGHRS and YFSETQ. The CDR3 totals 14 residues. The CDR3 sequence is CASSLTGAGQPQHF. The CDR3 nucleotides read TGCGCCAGCAGCTTAACGGGGGCAGGTCAGCCCCAGCATTTT.

The CDR3 nucleotides are TGTGCCAGCAGCTTGGGCCAGGGCCCTGAAGCTTTCTTT. Its translation is CASSLGQGPEAFF. This chain uses TRBV7-2 with TRBJ1-1; a possible D gene is TRBD1 (5 bases). Germline assignment: CDR1 SGHTA and CDR2 FQGNSA. The length of the CDR3 is 13 residues. With 3 bases removed from V and 6 bases from J, the gap between germline ends came to 11 bases.

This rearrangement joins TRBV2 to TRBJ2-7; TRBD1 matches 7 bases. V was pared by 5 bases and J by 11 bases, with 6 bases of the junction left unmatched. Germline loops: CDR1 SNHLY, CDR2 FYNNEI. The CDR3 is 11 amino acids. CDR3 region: CASSLTGKEYF. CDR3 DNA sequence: TGTGCCAGCAGTTTGACAGGGAAGGAGTACTTC.

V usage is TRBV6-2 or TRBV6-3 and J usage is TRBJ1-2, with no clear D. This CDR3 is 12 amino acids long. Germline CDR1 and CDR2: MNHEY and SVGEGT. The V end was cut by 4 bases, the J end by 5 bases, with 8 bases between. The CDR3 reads CASSWTVYGYTF. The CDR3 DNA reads TGTGCCAGCAGTTGGACGGTTTATGGCTACACCTTC.

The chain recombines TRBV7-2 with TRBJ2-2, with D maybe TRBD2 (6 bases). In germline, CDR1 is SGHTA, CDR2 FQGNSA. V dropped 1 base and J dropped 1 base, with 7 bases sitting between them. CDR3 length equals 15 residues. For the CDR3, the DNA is TGTGCCAGCAGCTTAGGGCGGGGGAACACCGGGGAGCTGTTTTTT. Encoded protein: CASSLGRGNTGELFF.

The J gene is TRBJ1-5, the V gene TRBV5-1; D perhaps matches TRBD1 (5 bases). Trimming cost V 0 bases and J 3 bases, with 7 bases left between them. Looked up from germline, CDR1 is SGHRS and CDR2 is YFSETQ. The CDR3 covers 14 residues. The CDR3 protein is CASSLGGPNQPQHF. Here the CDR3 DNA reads TGCGCCAGCAGCTTGGGGGGCCCCAATCAGCCCCAGCATTTT.

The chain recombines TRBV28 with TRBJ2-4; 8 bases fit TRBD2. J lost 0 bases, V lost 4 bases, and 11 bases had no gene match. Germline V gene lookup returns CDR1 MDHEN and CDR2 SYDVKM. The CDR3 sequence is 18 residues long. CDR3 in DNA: TGTGCCAGCAGTTCCCGACTAGCGCGGTATCTAGCCAAAAACATTCAGTACTTC. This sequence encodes CASSSRLARYLAKNIQYF.

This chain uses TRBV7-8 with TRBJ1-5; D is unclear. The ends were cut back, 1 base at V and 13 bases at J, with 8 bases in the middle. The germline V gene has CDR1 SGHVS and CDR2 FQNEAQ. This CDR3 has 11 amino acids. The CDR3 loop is CASSLGHQQHF. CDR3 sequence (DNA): TGTGCCAGCAGCTTAGGTCACCAACAGCATTTT.

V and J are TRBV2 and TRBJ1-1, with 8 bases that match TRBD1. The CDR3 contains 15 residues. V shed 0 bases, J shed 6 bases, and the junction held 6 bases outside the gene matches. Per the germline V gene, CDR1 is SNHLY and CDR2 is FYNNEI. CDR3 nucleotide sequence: TGTGCCAGCAGTGAAGCGGACAGGGAAATCCCTGAAGCTTTCTTT. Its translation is CASSEADREIPEAFF. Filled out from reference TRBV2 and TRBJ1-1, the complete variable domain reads EPEVTQTPSHQVTQMGQEVILRCVPISNHLYFYWYRQILGQKVEFLVSFYNNEISEKSEIFDDQFSVERPDGSNFTLKIRSTKLEDSAMYFCASSEADREIPEAFFGQGTRLTVV.

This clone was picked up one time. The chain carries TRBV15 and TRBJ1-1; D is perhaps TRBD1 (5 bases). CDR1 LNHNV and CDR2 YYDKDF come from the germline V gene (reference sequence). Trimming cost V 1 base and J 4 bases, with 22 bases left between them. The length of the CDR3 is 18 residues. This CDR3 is CATSRVSGVVLRGTEAFF. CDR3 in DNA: TGTGCCACCAGCAGAGTTTCGGGGGTAGTATTGCGAGGCACTGAAGCTTTCTTT.

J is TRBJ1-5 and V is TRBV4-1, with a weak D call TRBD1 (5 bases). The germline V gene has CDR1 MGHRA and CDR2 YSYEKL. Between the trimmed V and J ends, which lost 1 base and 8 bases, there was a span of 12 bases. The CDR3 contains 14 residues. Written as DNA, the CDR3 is TGCGCCAGCAGCCAAGTTTTTCAGGGAGAGCCCCAGCATTTT. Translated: CASSQVFQGEPQHF.

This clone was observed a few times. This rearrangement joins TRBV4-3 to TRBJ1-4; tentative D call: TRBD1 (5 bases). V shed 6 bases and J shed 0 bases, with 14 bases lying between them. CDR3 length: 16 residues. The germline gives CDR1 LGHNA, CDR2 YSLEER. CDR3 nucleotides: TGCGCCAGCAGTTACGGGACTGTGGCAACTAATGAAAAACTGTTTTTT. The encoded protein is CASSYGTVATNEKLFF.

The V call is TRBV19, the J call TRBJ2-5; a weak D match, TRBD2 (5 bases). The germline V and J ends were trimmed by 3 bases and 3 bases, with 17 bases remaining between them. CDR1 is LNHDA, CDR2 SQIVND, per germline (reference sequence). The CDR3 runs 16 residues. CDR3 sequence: CASSILFSDLKETQYF. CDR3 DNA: TGTGCCAGTAGTATTCTCTTCTCGGACTTAAAAGAGACCCAGTACTTC. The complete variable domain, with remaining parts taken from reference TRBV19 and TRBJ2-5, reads DGGITQSPKYLFRKEGQNVTLSCEQNLNHDAMYWYRQDPGQGLRLIYYSQIVNDFQKGDIAEGYSVSREKKESFPLTVTSAQKNPTAFYLCASSILFSDLKETQYFGPGTRLLVL.

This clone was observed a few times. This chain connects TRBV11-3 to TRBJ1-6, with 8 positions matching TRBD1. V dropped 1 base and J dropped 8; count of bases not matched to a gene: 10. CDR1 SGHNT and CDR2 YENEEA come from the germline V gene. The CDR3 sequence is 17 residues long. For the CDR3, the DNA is TGTGCCAGCAGCTTAGCGTTCTCCGGGACAGGAGATTCACCCCTCCACTTT. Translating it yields CASSLAFSGTGDSPLHF.

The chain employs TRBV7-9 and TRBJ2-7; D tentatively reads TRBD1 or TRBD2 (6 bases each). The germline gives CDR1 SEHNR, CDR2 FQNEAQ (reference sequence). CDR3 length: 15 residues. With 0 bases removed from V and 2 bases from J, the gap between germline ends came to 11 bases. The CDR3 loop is CASSLASGGAYEQYF. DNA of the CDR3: TGTGCCAGCAGCTTAGCCTCCGGGGGCGCCTACGAGCAGTACTTC.

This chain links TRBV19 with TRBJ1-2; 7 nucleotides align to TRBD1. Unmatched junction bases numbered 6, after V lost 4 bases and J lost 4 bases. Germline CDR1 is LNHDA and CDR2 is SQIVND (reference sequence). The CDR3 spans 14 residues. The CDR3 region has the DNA TGTGCCAGTAGTACTTTGACAGGGACCTATGGCTACACCTTC. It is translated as CASSTLTGTYGYTF. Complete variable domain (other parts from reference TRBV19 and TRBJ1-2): DGGITQSPKYLFRKEGQNVTLSCEQNLNHDAMYWYRQDPGQGLRLIYYSQIVNDFQKGDIAEGYSVSREKKESFPLTVTSAQKNPTAFYLCASSTLTGTYGYTFGSGTRLTVV.